The 6 T cell receptor beta chains reported below all come from one sample, sequenced in a study of blood T cell repertoires in COVID-19. Method: immunoSEQ multiplex PCR; TCRdb's copy keeps in-frame clones and lacks some. The repertoire holds under 200,000 clones, approximately 88% seen once, with roughly 13% in the top ten. The sequencing sample was made of PBMCs or T cells enriched from blood (not recorded which). The receptors stem from a woman aged 55-69 years who had recovered from COVID-19.

This clone occurred once. The chain uses TRBV29-1 and TRBJ1-2; D is ambiguous. The CDR3 consists of 13 residues. Germline CDR1 and CDR2: SQVTM and ANQGSEA. Trimming removed 3 bases at V and 4 bases at J, with 12 bases between. CDR3 bases: TGCAGCGTTGAGTGGCAGTGGCCCTATGGCTACACCTTC. This encodes CSVEWQWPYGYTF. Using reference TRBV29-1 and TRBJ1-2 for the parts outside the CDR3, the full variable domain is SAVISQKPSRDICQRGTSLTIQCQVDSQVTMMFWYRQQPGQSLTLIATANQGSEATYESGFVIDKFPISRPNLTFSTLTVSNMSPEDSSIYLCSVEWQWPYGYTFGSGTRLTVV.

The gene calls are TRBV10-3 and TRBJ1-1, with 7 bases identical to TRBD1. CDR3 size: 13 residues. V shed 7 bases, J shed 5 bases, and the junction held 7 bases outside the gene matches. Looked up from germline, CDR1 is ENHRY and CDR2 is SYGVKD. CDR3 residues: CAIKTQGYTEAFF. CDR3 nucleotides: TGTGCCATCAAGACACAGGGGTATACTGAAGCTTTCTTT.

The chain carries TRBV5-1 and TRBJ2-4, with 9 bases that match TRBD1. The CDR3 is 15 amino acids. The V gene end was trimmed by 4 bases and the J gene end by 3 bases; junction bases not matched to a gene: 5. Germline V gene sequence: CDR1 SGHRS, CDR2 YFSETQ. The CDR3 loop reads CASSPQGAGKNIQYF. The CDR3 DNA is TGCGCCAGCAGCCCACAGGGGGCTGGCAAAAACATTCAGTACTTC. The variable domain in full, with the rest retrieved from reference TRBV5-1 and TRBJ2-4, is KAGVTQTPRYLIKTRGQQVTLSCSPISGHRSVSWYQQTPGQGLQFLFEYFSETQRNKGNFPGRFSGRQFSNSRSEMNVSTLELGDSALYLCASSPQGAGKNIQYFGAGTRLSVL.

In this sample, this clone turned up a few times. This CDR3 reads CASRGGANTGELFF. The CDR3 DNA sequence: TGTGCCAGCAGAGGAGGTGCGAACACCGGGGAGCTGTTTTTT. The chain has TRBV11-1 and TRBJ2-2; TRBD2 might be the D (5 bases). Germline CDR1 SGHAT, CDR2 FQDESV (reference sequence). This CDR3 contains 14 residues. With 6 bases removed from V and 0 bases from J, the gap between germline ends came to 8 bases.

The CDR3 sequence: CASSLTQGAVGANVLTF. The CDR3 region has the DNA TGTGCCAGCAGCTTAACCCAGGGGGCGGTCGGGGCCAACGTCCTGACTTTC. The rearrangement links TRBV11-2 to TRBJ2-6; the match to TRBD1 covers 8 bases. This CDR3 has 17 amino acids. Per germline, CDR1 SGHAT and CDR2 FQNNGV. The trim removed 2 bases at V and 4 bases at J, leaving 7 bases unmatched.

This chain connects TRBV28 to TRBJ2-1, with D tentatively TRBD2 (5 bases). The V end was cut by 6 bases, the J end by 7 bases, with 13 bases between. The CDR3 loop spans 13 amino acids. Per the germline V gene, CDR1 is MDHEN and CDR2 is SYDVKM. The CDR3 region is CASRTPLVNEQFF. DNA of the CDR3: TGTGCCAGCAGGACCCCACTAGTAAATGAGCAGTTCTTC.